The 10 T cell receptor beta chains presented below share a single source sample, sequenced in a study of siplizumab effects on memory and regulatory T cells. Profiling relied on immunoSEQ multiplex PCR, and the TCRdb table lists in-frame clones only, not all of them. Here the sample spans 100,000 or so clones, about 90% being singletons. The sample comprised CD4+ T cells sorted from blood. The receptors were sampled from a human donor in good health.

This chain's CDR3 is CATTKGGASSGELFF. In DNA form, the CDR3 reads TGTGCCACCACGAAGGGGGGCGCATCTTCCGGGGAGCTGTTTTTT. The gene calls are TRBV15 and TRBJ2-2; D is possibly TRBD1 or TRBD2 (6 bases each). The CDR3 runs 15 residues. Germline CDR1 is LNHNV and CDR2 is YYDKDF (reference sequence). Trimming stripped 7 bases from V and 6 bases from J, with 18 bases between. Complete variable domain (other parts from reference TRBV15 and TRBJ2-2): DAMVIQNPRYQVTQFGKPVTLSCSQTLNHNVMYWYQQKSSQAPKLLFHYYDKDFNNEADTPDNFQSRRPNTSFCFLDIRSPGLGDTAMYLCATTKGGASSGELFFGEGSRLTVL.

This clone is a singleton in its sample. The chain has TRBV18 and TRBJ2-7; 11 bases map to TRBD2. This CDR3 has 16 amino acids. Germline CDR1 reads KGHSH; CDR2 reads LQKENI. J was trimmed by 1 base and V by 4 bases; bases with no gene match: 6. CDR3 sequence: CASSRLAGGLSYEQYF. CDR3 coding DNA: TGTGCCAGCTCACGCCTAGCGGGAGGACTTTCCTACGAGCAGTACTTC.

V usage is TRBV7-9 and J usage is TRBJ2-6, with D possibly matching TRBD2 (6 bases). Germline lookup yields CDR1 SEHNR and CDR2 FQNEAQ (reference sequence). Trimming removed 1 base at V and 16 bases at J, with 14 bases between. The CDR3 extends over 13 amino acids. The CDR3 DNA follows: TGTGCCAGCAGCTTAGTTGGGGGGAGTCCACTGACTTTC. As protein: CASSLVGGSPLTF. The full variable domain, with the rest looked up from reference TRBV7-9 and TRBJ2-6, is DTGVSQNPRHKITKRGQNVTFRCDPISEHNRLYWYRQTLGQGPEFLTYFQNEAQLEKSRLLSDRFSAERPKGSFSTLEIQRTEQGDSAMYLCASSLVGGSPLTFGAGSRLTVL.

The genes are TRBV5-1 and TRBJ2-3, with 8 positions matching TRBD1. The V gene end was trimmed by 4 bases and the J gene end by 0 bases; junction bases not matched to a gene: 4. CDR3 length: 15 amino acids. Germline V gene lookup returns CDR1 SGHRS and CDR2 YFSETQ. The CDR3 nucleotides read TGCGCCAGCAGCGTGGGACAGGTTAGCACAGATACGCAGTATTTT. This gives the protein CASSVGQVSTDTQYF.

The CDR3 loop is CASWAPGLSSGNTIYF. The CDR3 nucleotides are TGTGCCAGTTGGGCTCCGGGACTCAGCTCTGGAAACACCATATATTTT. The V call is TRBV28, the J call TRBJ1-3; a possible D gene is TRBD1 (5 bases). Trimming left V 9 bases short and J 0 bases short, with 18 bases between. The CDR3 covers 16 residues. CDR1 MDHEN and CDR2 SYDVKM come from the germline V gene.

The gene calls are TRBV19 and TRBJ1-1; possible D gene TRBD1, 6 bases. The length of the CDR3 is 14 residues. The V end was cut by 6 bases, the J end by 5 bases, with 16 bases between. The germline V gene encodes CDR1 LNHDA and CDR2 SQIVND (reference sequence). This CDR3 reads CASRSSRGRTEAFF. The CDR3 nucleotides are TGTGCCAGTAGATCCTCCAGGGGCAGAACTGAAGCTTTCTTT.

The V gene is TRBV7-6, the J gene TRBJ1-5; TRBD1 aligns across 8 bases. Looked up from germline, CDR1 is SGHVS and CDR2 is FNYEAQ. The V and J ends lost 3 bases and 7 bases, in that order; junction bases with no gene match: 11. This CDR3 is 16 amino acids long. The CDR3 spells CASSLGQGARGQPQHF. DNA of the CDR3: TGTGCCAGCAGCTTGGGGCAGGGGGCGCGAGGCCAGCCCCAGCATTTT.

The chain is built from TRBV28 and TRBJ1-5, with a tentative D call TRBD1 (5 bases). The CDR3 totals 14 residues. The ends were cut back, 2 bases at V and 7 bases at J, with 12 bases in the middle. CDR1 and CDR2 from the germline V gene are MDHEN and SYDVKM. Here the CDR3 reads CASSLAGSEQPQHF. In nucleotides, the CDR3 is TGTGCCAGCAGTTTAGCAGGGTCAGAGCAGCCCCAGCATTTT.

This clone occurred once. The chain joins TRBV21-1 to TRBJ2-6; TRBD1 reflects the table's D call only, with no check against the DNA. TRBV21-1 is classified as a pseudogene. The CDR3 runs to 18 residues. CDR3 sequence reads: CASSTIDRVDSGANVLTF. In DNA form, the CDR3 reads TGTGCCAGCAGCACCATTGACAGGGTGGATTCTGGGGCCAACGTCCTGACTTTC.

CDR3 DNA: TGTGCCAGCAGCTCGTTCGAAAGCTCTGGGGCCAACGTCCTGACTTTC. Protein product: CASSSFESSGANVLTF. The chain recombines TRBV11-1 with TRBJ2-6; D is uncertain. The V end lost 4 bases, the J end lost 0 bases, and 10 bases lay between the germline ends. From germline, CDR1 is SGHAT and CDR2 FQDESV (reference sequence). The CDR3 covers 16 residues.